The rows below give T cell receptor beta chains drawn from one sample of a study of shared clonotypes between healthy human individuals. This table comes from immunoSEQ multiplex PCR, and its TCRdb copy is limited to in-frame clones, with some not included. The sample yields roughly 480,000 clones, roughly 85% seen once. Material for sequencing was PBMCs. These receptors came from a woman aged 40 to 49 in good health. Some clones in this sample may be carry-over from other donors' samples. Each CDR3 is given with its conserved first and last residue. The order of the fields is J gene, D gene, V gene, clone size, CDR3 protein, CDR3 DNA. D genes are given only for firm matches. Size values are once, few and many counts, or a class for expanded clones, and some rows have none.

>TRBJ2-5|.|TRBV2|.
CASSILGQETQYF
TGTGCCAGCAGCATACTAGGACAAGAGACCCAGTACTTC
>TRBJ2-7|TRBD2|TRBV28|few
CASSFSSGEQYF
TGTGCCAGCAGTTTCTCTAGCGGCGAGCAGTACTTC
>TRBJ2-7|TRBD2|TRBV30|.
CAWSVFSGSIGEQYF
TGTGCCTGGAGTGTATTTAGCGGGAGTATAGGCGAGCAGTACTTC
>TRBJ2-5|.|TRBV9|.
CASSVGQGFRGETQYF
TGTGCCAGCAGCGTAGGGCAGGGGTTCCGAGGGGAGACCCAGTACTTC
>TRBJ1-1|.|TRBV4-3|.
CASSQDPGLLNTEAFF
TGCGCCAGCAGCCAAGATCCGGGCCTCCTGAACACTGAAGCTTTCTTT
>TRBJ2-2|TRBD2|TRBV11-3|.
CASSKGTSGTGELFF
TGTGCCAGCAGCAAAGGGACTAGCGGGACCGGGGAGCTGTTTTTT
>TRBJ2-2|.|TRBV21-1|.
CASSKARASTANTGELFF
TGTGCCAGCAGCAAAGCTAGGGCGAGCACGGCGAACACCGGGGAGCTGTTTTTT
>TRBJ2-6|TRBD2|TRBV2|.
CASTLERLAGSGANVLTF
TGTGCCAGCACCTTAGAAAGACTAGCGGGATCTGGGGCCAACGTCCTGACTTTC
>TRBJ2-7|.|TRBV5-8|few
CASSFRPGYEQYF
TGTGCCAGCAGCTTCCGTCCGGGGTACGAGCAGTACTTC
>TRBJ1-4|TRBD1|TRBV28|.
CASSLGTVGEKLFF
TGTGCCAGCAGCCTAGGGACAGTGGGTGAAAAACTGTTTTTT